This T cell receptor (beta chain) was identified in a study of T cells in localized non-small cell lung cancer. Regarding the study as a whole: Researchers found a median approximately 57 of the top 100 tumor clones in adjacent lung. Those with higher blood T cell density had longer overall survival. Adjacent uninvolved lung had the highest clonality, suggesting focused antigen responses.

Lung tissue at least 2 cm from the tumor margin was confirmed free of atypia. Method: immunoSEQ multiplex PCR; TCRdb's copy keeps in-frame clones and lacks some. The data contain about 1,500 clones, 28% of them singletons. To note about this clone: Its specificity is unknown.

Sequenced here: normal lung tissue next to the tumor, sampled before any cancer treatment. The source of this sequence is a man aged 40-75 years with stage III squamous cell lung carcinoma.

CDR3 residues: CASSLYADHQVETQYF. The CDR3 bases are TGCGCCAGCAGCCTCTACGCAGACCATCAAGTGGAGACCCAGTACTTC. The V call is TRBV10-2, the J call TRBJ2-5, with D uncertain. This CDR3 spans 16 amino acids. Deletions cut 6 bases from V and 5 bases from J, with 22 bases between. The germline V gene encodes CDR1 WSHSY and CDR2 SAAADI.